This paragraph covers one T cell receptor (beta chain) sequence. The data originate from a study of CXCR3-negative and CXCR3-positive naive CD8 T cells. The germline V gene encodes CDR1 WSHSY and CDR2 SAAADI. The CDR3 has 12 residues. The TRB libraries of cDNA were built by UMI-labeled 5' RACE. Reanalyzing the 5' RACE reads, TCRdb keeps one entry per CDR3 protein, without DNA. The listing contains some 130,000 distinct CDR3 sequences. The clonotype comes from a human donor in good health. Some clones in this sample may be carry-over from other donors' samples. The chain carries TRBV10-2 and TRBJ2-7. Material for sequencing was naive CXCR3- CD8+ T cells from blood. The subset was: CD45RO-CCR7+CD27+CD95- naive CD8+ T cells lacking CXCR3 (TNR3-). CDR3 in amino acids: CASGINPYEQYF.